This T cell receptor beta chain was sequenced during a study of beta chain features in type 1 diabetes. The study's findings and limits: Moderately but significantly shorter TCRB CDR3s were found in Type 1 diabetes patients in all four CD4+ subsets.

A word on this clone: Its target is unknown.

The study reverse transcribed the entire isolated RNA, so it sequenced expressed TCRB transcripts. Only in-frame clones appear in the TCRdb table, and some are missing; sequencing was by immunoSEQ multiplex PCR. This sample yields approximately 360,000 clones, of which about 12% are seen a single time; 0.0095% to 0.011% belongs to the top ten. The germline V gene encodes CDR1 SGDLS and CDR2 YYNGEE. Trimming took off 4 bases at V and 8 bases at J, with 19 bases between the two ends. The CDR3 sequence is 14 residues long. One heparinised blood draw, averaging about 120 mL, came from each donor. Sequencing used naive CD4+ T cells from blood. This receptor was identified in a woman younger than 35 with type 1 diabetes. J is TRBJ2-7 and V is TRBV9; D unclear. This chain's CDR3 is CASSPRLGQVQQYF. CDR3 bases: TGTGCCAGCAGCCCCCGTCTGGGTCAGGTTCAGCAGTACTTC.